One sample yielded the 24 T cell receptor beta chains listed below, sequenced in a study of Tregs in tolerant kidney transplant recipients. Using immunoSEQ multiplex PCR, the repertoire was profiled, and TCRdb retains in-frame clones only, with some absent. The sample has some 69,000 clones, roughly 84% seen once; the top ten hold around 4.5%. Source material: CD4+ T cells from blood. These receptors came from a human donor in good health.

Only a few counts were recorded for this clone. The CDR3 region is CASSPGVTSGGKDTQYF. The CDR3, as DNA: TGTGCCAGCAGCCCTGGGGTTACTAGCGGGGGTAAAGATACGCAGTATTTT. The chain carries TRBV11-3 and TRBJ2-3; 11 bases fit TRBD2. CDR1 and CDR2 (germline): SGHNT, YENEEA. The length of the CDR3 is 17 residues. With 5 bases clipped from V and 5 bases from J, the junction kept 12 bases outside the gene matches.

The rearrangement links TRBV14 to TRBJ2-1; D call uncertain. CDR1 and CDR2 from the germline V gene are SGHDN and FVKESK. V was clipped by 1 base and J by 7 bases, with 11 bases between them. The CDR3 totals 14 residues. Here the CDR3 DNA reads TGTGCCAGCAGCCAAGTCGGCAGAAGGAATGAGCAGTTCTTC. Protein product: CASSQVGRRNEQFF.

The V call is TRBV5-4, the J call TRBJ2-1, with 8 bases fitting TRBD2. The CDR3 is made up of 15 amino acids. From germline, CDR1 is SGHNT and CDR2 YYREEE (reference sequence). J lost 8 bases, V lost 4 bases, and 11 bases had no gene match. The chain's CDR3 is CASSLTGGAFYEQFF. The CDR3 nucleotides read TGTGCCAGCAGCCTCACGGGGGGGGCGTTCTATGAGCAGTTCTTC. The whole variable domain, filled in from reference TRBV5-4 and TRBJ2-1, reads ETGVTQSPTHLIKTRGQQVTLRCSSQSGHNTVSWYQQALGQGPQFIFQYYREEENGRGNFPPRFSGLQFPNYSSELNVNALELDDSALYLCASSLTGGAFYEQFFGPGTRLTVL.

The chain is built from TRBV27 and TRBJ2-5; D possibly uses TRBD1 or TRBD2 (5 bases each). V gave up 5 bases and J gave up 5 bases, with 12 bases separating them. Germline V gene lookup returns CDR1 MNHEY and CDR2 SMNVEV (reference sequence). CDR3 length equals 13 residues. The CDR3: CASSQRGWETQYF. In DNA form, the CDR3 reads TGTGCCAGCAGTCAACGGGGCTGGGAGACCCAGTACTTC.

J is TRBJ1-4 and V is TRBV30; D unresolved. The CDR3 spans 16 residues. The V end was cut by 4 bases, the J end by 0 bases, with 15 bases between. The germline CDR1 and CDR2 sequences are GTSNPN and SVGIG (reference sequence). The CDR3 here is CAWIGPGTATNEKLFF. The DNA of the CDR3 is TGTGCCTGGATTGGCCCTGGTACCGCAACTAATGAAAAACTGTTTTTT. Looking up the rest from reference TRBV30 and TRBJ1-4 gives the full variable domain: SQTIHQWPATLVQPVGSPLSLECTVEGTSNPNLYWYRQAAGRGLQLLFYSVGIGQISSEVPQNLSASRPQDRQFILSSKKLLLSDSGFYLCAWIGPGTATNEKLFFGSGTQLSVL.

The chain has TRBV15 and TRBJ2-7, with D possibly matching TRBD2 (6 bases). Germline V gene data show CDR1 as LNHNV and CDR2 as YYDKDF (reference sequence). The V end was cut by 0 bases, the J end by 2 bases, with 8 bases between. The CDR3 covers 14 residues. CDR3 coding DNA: TGTGCCACCAGCAGAGAGCGGGGAACCTACGAGCAGTACTTC. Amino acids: CATSRERGTYEQYF.

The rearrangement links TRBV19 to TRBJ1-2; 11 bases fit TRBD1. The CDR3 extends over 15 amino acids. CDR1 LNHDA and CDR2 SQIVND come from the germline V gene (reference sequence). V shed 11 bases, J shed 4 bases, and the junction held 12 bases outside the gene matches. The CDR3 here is CASMGQGESPYGYTF. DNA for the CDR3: TGTGCCTCAATGGGACAGGGGGAATCTCCCTATGGCTACACCTTC.

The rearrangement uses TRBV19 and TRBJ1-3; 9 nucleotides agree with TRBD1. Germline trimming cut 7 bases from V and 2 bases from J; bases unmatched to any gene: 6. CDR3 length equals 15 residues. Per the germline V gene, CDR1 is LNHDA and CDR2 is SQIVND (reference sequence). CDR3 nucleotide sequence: TGTGCCAGTACCAGGGACAGGGTCCCTGGAAACACCATATATTTT. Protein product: CASTRDRVPGNTIYF.

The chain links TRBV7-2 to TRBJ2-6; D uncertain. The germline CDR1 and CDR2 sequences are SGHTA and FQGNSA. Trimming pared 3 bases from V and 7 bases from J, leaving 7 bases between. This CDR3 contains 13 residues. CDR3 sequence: CASSFGLANVLTF. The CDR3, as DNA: TGTGCCAGCAGCTTTGGTTTAGCCAACGTCCTGACTTTC.

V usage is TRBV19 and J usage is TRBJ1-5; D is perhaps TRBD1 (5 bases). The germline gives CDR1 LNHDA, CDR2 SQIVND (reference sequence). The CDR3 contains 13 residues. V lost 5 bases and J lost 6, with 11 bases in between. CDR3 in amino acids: CASSDGGVQPQHF. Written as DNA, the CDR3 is TGTGCCAGTAGTGATGGGGGTGTTCAGCCCCAGCATTTT.

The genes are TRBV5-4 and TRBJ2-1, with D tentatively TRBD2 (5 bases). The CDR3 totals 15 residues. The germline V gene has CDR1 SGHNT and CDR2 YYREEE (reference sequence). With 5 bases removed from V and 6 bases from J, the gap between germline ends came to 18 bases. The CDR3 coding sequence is TGTGCCAGCAGACGATTTGGGCTAGCCCCCAATGAGCAGTTCTTC. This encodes CASRRFGLAPNEQFF.

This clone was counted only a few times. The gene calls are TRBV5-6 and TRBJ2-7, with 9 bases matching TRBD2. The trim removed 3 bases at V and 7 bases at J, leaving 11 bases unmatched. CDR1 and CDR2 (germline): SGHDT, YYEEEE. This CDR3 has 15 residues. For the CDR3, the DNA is TGTGCCAGCAGCTCCCTTGGACTAGCGCGCGGGGAGCAGTACTTC. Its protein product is CASSSLGLARGEQYF.

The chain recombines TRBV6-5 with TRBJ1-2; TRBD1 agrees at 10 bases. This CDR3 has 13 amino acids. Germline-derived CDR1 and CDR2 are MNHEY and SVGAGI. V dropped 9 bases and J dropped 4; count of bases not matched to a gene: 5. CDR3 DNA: TGTGCCAGTATGAGGGACAGGGGCTATGGCTACACCTTC. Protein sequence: CASMRDRGYGYTF.

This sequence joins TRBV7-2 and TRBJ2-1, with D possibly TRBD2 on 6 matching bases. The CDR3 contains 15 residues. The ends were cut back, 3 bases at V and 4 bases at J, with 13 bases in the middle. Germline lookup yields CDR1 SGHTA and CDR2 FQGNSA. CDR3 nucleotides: TGTGCCAGCAGCTTTGGTGGCGGGGCGTACAATGAGCAGTTCTTC. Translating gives CASSFGGGAYNEQFF.

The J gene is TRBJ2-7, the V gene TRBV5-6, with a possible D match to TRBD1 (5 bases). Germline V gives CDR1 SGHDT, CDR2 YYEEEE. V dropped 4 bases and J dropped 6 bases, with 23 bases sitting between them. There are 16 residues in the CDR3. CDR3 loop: CASSTYTGFSTSEQYF. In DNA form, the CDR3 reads TGTGCCAGCAGCACCTACACAGGATTCTCCACTTCCGAGCAGTACTTC.

The CDR3 spells CARAPDSTIYEQYF. Here the CDR3 DNA reads TGTGCCCGCGCACCGGACAGTACAATTTACGAGCAGTACTTC. J is TRBJ2-7 and V is TRBV21-1; the table's D call of TRBD1 was not tested on the DNA. TRBV21-1 is a documented pseudogene. The CDR3 length is 14 residues.

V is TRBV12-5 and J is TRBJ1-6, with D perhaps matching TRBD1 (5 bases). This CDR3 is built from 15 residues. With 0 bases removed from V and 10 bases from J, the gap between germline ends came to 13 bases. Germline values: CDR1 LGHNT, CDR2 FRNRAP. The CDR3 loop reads CASGLVGRVQSPLHF. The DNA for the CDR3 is TGTGCTAGTGGTTTGGTAGGCAGGGTGCAATCACCCCTCCACTTT.

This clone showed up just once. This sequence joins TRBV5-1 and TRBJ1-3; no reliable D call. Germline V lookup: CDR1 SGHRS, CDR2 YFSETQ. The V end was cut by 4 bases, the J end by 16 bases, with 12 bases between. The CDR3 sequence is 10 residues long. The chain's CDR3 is CASSTYNFYF. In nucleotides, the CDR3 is TGCGCCAGCAGCACCTACAATTTCTATTTT.

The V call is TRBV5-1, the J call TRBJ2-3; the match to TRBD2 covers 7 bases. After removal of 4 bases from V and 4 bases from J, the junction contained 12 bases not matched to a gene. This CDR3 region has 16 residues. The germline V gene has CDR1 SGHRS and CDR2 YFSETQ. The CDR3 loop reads CASSGGDLTSADTQYF. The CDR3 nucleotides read TGCGCCAGCAGCGGGGGGGATCTCACCTCGGCAGATACGCAGTATTTT.

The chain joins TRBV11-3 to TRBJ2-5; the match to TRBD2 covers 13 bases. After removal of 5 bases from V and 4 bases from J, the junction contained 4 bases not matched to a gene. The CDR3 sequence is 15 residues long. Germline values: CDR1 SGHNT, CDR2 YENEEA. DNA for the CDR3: TGTGCCAGCAGCGGTACTAGCGGGAGGGGAGAGACCCAGTACTTC. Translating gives CASSGTSGRGETQYF.

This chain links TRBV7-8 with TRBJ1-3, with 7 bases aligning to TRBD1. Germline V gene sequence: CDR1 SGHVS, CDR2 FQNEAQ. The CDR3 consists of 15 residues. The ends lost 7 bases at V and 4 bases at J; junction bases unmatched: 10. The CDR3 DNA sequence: TGTGCCAGCACCCTTACAGGGGAACTAGGAAACACCATATATTTT. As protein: CASTLTGELGNTIYF.

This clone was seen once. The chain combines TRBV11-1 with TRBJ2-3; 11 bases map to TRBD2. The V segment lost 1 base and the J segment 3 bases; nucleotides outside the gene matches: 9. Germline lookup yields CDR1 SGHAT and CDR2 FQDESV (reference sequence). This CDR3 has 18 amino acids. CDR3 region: CASSLVGLAGGLTDTQYF. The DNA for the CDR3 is TGTGCCAGCAGCTTAGTAGGTCTAGCGGGAGGTTTGACAGATACGCAGTATTTT.

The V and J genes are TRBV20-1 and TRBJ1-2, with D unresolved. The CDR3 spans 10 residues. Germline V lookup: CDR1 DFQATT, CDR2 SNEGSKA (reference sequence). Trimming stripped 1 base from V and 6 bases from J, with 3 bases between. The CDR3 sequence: CSARGHGYTF. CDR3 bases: TGCAGTGCTAGAGGACATGGCTACACCTTC.

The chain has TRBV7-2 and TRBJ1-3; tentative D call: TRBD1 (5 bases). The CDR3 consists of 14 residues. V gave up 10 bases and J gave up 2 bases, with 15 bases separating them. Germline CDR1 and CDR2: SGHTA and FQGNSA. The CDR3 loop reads CATSLGTAGNTIYF. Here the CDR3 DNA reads TGTGCCACCAGTTTAGGGACGGCTGGAAACACCATATATTTT.